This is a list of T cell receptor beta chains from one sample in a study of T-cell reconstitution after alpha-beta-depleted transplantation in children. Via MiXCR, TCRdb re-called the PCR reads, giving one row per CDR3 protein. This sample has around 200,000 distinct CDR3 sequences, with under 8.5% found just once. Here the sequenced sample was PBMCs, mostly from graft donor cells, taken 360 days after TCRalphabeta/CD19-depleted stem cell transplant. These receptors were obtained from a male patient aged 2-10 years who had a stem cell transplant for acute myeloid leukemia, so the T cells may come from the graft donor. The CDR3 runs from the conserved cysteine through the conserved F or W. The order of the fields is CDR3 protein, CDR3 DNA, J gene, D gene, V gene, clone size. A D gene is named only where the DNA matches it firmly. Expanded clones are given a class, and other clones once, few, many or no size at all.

CDR3: CASLPLGTEAFF
DNA: TGTGCCAGCCTCCCCCTGGGGACTGAAGCTTTCTTT
J: TRBJ1-1
D: NA
V: TRBV7-9
size: NA

CDR3: CASSLVTGGAQETQYF
DNA: TGCGCCAGCAGCTTGGTGACGGGAGGGGCGCAGGAGACCCAGTACTTC
J: TRBJ2-5
D: TRBD2
V: TRBV5-1
size: NA

CDR3: CASSHVRTRGETQYF
DNA: TGTGCCAGCAGCCACGTCCGGACTAGGGGGGAGACCCAGTACTTC
J: TRBJ2-5
D: NA
V: TRBV3-1
size: many

CDR3: CAISDSTSRHEQFF
DNA: TGTGCCATCAGTGACTCGACTAGCCGGCATGAGCAGTTCTTC
J: TRBJ2-1
D: TRBD2
V: TRBV10-3
size: NA

CDR3: CASSPGRAGRETQYF
DNA: TGTGCCAGCAGTCCCGGACGCGCGGGCCGAGAGACCCAGTACTTC
J: TRBJ2-5
D: NA
V: TRBV6-1
size: few

CDR3: CASSQGGTGGFQPQHF
DNA: TGTGCCAGCAGCCAAGGAGGGACAGGGGGCTTCCAGCCCCAGCATTTT
J: TRBJ1-5
D: TRBD1
V: TRBV3-1
size: once

CDR3: CASSPILDRGGTEAFF
DNA: TGTGCCAGCTCACCTATACTCGACAGGGGGGGTACTGAAGCTTTCTTT
J: TRBJ1-1
D: TRBD1
V: TRBV18
size: NA

CDR3: CASSSQDRAGKLFF
DNA: TGCGCCAGCAGCTCCCAGGACAGGGCCGGAAAACTGTTTTTT
J: TRBJ1-4
D: TRBD1
V: TRBV4-1
size: many

CDR3: CSASRPQTSPYEQFF
DNA: TGCAGTGCTAGTCGCCCTCAAACTAGTCCCTATGAGCAGTTCTTC
J: TRBJ2-1
D: NA
V: TRBV20-1
size: many

CDR3: CASRVGGLADYNEQFF
DNA: TGTGCCAGCAGGGTCGGGGGACTAGCGGATTACAATGAGCAGTTCTTC
J: TRBJ2-1
D: TRBD2
V: TRBV12-3/TRBV12-4
size: many

CDR3: CASSPKLAGVYNEQFF
DNA: TGTGCCAGCAGTCCCAAACTAGCGGGGGTATACAATGAGCAGTTCTTC
J: TRBJ2-1
D: TRBD2
V: TRBV12-3/TRBV12-4
size: many

CDR3: CASTSRGAGELFF
DNA: TGTGCCAGCACAAGCCGGGGGGCCGGGGAGCTGTTTTTT
J: TRBJ2-2
D: TRBD2
V: TRBV12-3/TRBV12-4
size: NA

CDR3: CSVESTEAFF
DNA: TGCAGCGTTGAAAGCACTGAAGCTTTCTTT
J: TRBJ1-1
D: NA
V: TRBV29-1
size: NA

CDR3: CASGLRGTDTQYF
DNA: TGTGCCAGCGGTCTTAGGGGCACAGATACGCAGTATTTT
J: TRBJ2-3
D: NA
V: TRBV6-1
size: many

CDR3: CASSPTTGYEQYF
DNA: TGTGCCAGCAGCCCCACTACAGGGTACGAGCAGTACTTC
J: TRBJ2-7
D: NA
V: TRBV7-3
size: few

CDR3: CASSPGTGENEQFF
DNA: TGCGCCAGCAGCCCCGGGACAGGGGAGAATGAGCAGTTCTTC
J: TRBJ2-1
D: TRBD1
V: TRBV5-1
size: NA

CDR3: CASTVLGGSHGYTF
DNA: TGTGCCAGCACCGTGCTTGGGGGTTCACATGGCTACACCTTC
J: TRBJ1-2
D: NA
V: TRBV12-3/TRBV12-4
size: NA

CDR3: CASSLGGATRGPSVYGYTF
DNA: TGTGCCAGCAGCTTAGGCGGGGCCACCCGGGGTCCATCCGTCTATGGCTACACCTTC
J: TRBJ1-2
D: NA
V: TRBV7-9
size: NA

CDR3: CSARDGRGVNNEQFF
DNA: TGCAGTGCTAGAGATGGTAGGGGCGTCAACAATGAGCAGTTCTTC
J: TRBJ2-1
D: NA
V: TRBV20-1
size: few

CDR3: CASSFRDRAYNEQFF
DNA: TGTGCCAGCAGCTTCCGGGACAGGGCCTACAATGAGCAGTTCTTC
J: TRBJ2-1
D: TRBD1
V: TRBV12-3/TRBV12-4
size: many

CDR3: CASSIRTSLTYNEQFF
DNA: TGTGCCAGCAGTATACGGACTAGCTTAACTTACAATGAGCAGTTCTTC
J: TRBJ2-1
D: TRBD2
V: TRBV12-3/TRBV12-4
size: many

CDR3: CSASSWVSSGNTIYF
DNA: TGCAGTGCTTCATCATGGGTCTCCTCTGGAAACACCATATATTTT
J: TRBJ1-3
D: NA
V: TRBV20-1
size: many

CDR3: CASSVQATDTQYF
DNA: TGTGCCAGCAGCGTGCAGGCAACAGATACGCAGTATTTT
J: TRBJ2-3
D: NA
V: TRBV7-6
size: many

CDR3: CASSLGHQETQYF
DNA: TGTGCCAGCAGCTTAGGCCACCAAGAGACCCAGTACTTC
J: TRBJ2-5
D: NA
V: TRBV11-2
size: many

CDR3: CASSRTGGGEAFF
DNA: TGTGCCAGCAGCAGGACAGGGGGTGGTGAAGCTTTCTTT
J: TRBJ1-1
D: TRBD1
V: TRBV12-3/TRBV12-4
size: NA

CDR3: CASTPLRLAGGTEQYF
DNA: TGCGCCAGCACCCCGCTCCGCCTAGCGGGAGGAACCGAGCAGTACTTC
J: TRBJ2-7
D: TRBD2
V: TRBV5-1
size: many

CDR3: CATSPRQKGLVYEQYF
DNA: TGTGCCACCTCCCCGAGGCAGAAAGGACTAGTTTACGAGCAGTACTTC
J: TRBJ2-7
D: TRBD2
V: TRBV15
size: NA

CDR3: CASSLIRLAGGEQYF
DNA: TGTGCCAGCTCACTAATCAGACTAGCGGGAGGCGAGCAGTACTTC
J: TRBJ2-7
D: TRBD2
V: TRBV18
size: NA

CDR3: CATSAGLAGDTQYF
DNA: TGTGCCACCAGTGCCGGACTAGCGGGAGATACGCAGTATTTT
J: TRBJ2-3
D: TRBD2
V: TRBV24-1
size: NA

CDR3: CASRYPYNEQFF
DNA: TGTGCCAGCAGGTACCCATACAATGAGCAGTTCTTC
J: TRBJ2-1
D: NA
V: TRBV2
size: few

CDR3: CASSNHISGPELGETQYF
DNA: TGTGCCAGCTCAAACCATATCAGCGGTCCTGAGCTAGGAGAGACCCAGTACTTC
J: TRBJ2-5
D: NA
V: TRBV18
size: NA

CDR3: CSVDQYTDTQYF
DNA: TGCAGCGTTGACCAGTACACAGATACGCAGTATTTT
J: TRBJ2-3
D: NA
V: TRBV29-1
size: many

CDR3: CASSRRLAGSTGELFF
DNA: TGTGCCAGCAGCCGTCGACTAGCGGGCTCCACCGGGGAGCTGTTTTTT
J: TRBJ2-2
D: TRBD2
V: TRBV3-1
size: NA

CDR3: CASTLGQRLTDTQYF
DNA: TGCGCCAGCACCCTGGGACAGCGACTCACAGATACGCAGTATTTT
J: TRBJ2-3
D: TRBD1
V: TRBV5-1
size: NA

CDR3: CASSRQENSPLHF
DNA: TGTGCCAGCAGTAGACAGGAGAATTCACCCCTCCACTTT
J: TRBJ1-6
D: NA
V: TRBV12-3/TRBV12-4
size: NA

CDR3: CSAAGTGNTGELFF
DNA: TGCAGTGCAGCGGGGACAGGGAACACCGGGGAGCTGTTTTTT
J: TRBJ2-2
D: NA
V: TRBV20-1
size: NA

CDR3: CASSFPVSTDTQYF
DNA: TGTGCCAGCAGTTTTCCTGTGAGCACAGATACGCAGTATTTT
J: TRBJ2-3
D: NA
V: TRBV12-3/TRBV12-4
size: many

CDR3: CASTWDRFTGELFF
DNA: TGTGCCAGCACCTGGGACAGGTTCACCGGGGAGCTGTTTTTT
J: TRBJ2-2
D: TRBD1
V: TRBV28
size: NA

CDR3: CASSVQLDTEAFF
DNA: TGTGCCAGCAGCGTCCAACTGGACACTGAAGCTTTCTTT
J: TRBJ1-1
D: NA
V: TRBV7-8
size: NA

CDR3: CASSLGQGTEKLFF
DNA: TGCGCCAGCAGCTTGGGACAGGGGACTGAAAAACTGTTTTTT
J: TRBJ1-4
D: TRBD1
V: TRBV5-1
size: NA

CDR3: CASSAPGGTGELFF
DNA: TGTGCCAGCAGCGCTCCAGGCGGCACCGGGGAGCTGTTTTTT
J: TRBJ2-2
D: NA
V: TRBV5-5
size: many

CDR3: CASSRQGFYNQPQHF
DNA: TGTGCCAGCAGTAGACAGGGCTTCTACAATCAGCCCCAGCATTTT
J: TRBJ1-5
D: TRBD1
V: TRBV25-1
size: NA

CDR3: CASSFVRDQPQHF
DNA: TGTGCCAGTAGTTTCGTGCGGGACCAGCCCCAGCATTTT
J: TRBJ1-5
D: NA
V: TRBV19
size: few

CDR3: CSGERGGGGPETQYF
DNA: TGCAGTGGGGAGAGGGGGGGCGGGGGGCCAGAGACCCAGTACTTC
J: TRBJ2-5
D: TRBD2
V: TRBV20-1
size: NA

CDR3: CSAHGLAGAQETQYF
DNA: TGCAGTGCTCACGGACTAGCGGGGGCCCAAGAGACCCAGTACTTC
J: TRBJ2-5
D: TRBD2
V: TRBV20-1
size: many

CDR3: CSVGGPPGGTNEQFF
DNA: TGCAGCGTGGGGGGGCCTCCTGGTGGGACCAATGAGCAGTTCTTC
J: TRBJ2-1
D: NA
V: TRBV29-1
size: NA

CDR3: CASSWGPPRGNEQFF
DNA: TGCGCCAGCAGCTGGGGACCCCCGCGAGGCAATGAGCAGTTCTTC
J: TRBJ2-1
D: NA
V: TRBV5-1
size: many